This T cell receptor beta chain was captured in a study of blood T cells in healthy people across ages. Study-wide context: For every two T cells, template switching captured about one barcoded beta molecule. The study, taken as a whole, reports: Changes in expanded clonotypes were possibly confounded, as the CMV status of donors was unknown. Versus aged donors, long-lived donors had higher diversity and more naive CD4+ cells.

A note on this clonotype: Antigen specificity is unknown.

Looked up from germline, CDR1 is MDHEN and CDR2 is SYDVKM. The CDR3 covers 14 residues. Trimming cost V 5 bases and J 7 bases; bases outside gene matches: 6. The use of a sample-barcoded 5' primer and a J-beta primer mix characterized a second PCR of 7 to 11 cycles. Via MiXCR, TCRdb re-called the 5' RACE reads, giving one row per CDR3 protein. In the table there are over 750,000 distinct CDR3 sequences, just under 25% of which are singletons. These data also formed part of another study, on T cells of mothers and their children. Per that paper: Study donors consisted of a few healthy Caucasian mothers and their six children.

The source material was blood. This receptor was identified in a boy between 10 and 17 years old in good health. The rearrangement uses TRBV28 and TRBJ2-1; the match to TRBD1 covers 9 bases. CDR3 sequence (DNA): TGTGCCAGCAGTACCGGGACAGGGATTAATGAGCAGTTCTTC. Translated: CASSTGTGINEQFF.